Below, 2 T cell receptor beta chains from the same sample are listed, as sequenced in a study of T-cell memory formation after mild COVID-19. TCRdb used MiXCR to reprocess the 5' RACE reads, holding one entry per CDR3 protein. The sample gives 150,000 to 200,000 distinct CDR3 sequences, roughly 15% of which show up once; approximately 14% is in the top ten. Sequences were obtained from PBMCs or a T cell subset sorted from them (not recorded which). The receptors were gathered from an adult woman who had mild COVID-19 (a few samples of this study predate the infection). Cell type and time point are not known.

The table lists this clonotype with a few counts. V usage is TRBV11-3 and J usage is TRBJ1-2; D may be TRBD1 (5 bases). V was cut by 10 bases and J by 6 bases, with 15 bases left in between. This CDR3 region has 12 residues. Germline V CDR1 and CDR2: SGHNT, YENEEA. The CDR3 reads CATPSGGDGYTF. CDR3 bases: TGTGCCACTCCGTCGGGAGGGGATGGCTACACCTTC. The whole variable domain, remainder taken from reference TRBV11-3 and TRBJ1-2, is EAGVVQSPRYKIIEKKQPVAFWCNPISGHNTLYWYLQNLGQGPELLIRYENEEAVDDSQLPKDRFSAERLKGVDSTLKIQPAELGDSAVYLCATPSGGDGYTFGSGTRLTVV.

V gene TRBV20-1 combines with J gene TRBJ1-1, with 9 bases that match TRBD1. V shed 1 base and J 0 bases; nucleotides not matched to a gene: 6. The CDR3 length is 16 residues. Germline V gene lookup returns CDR1 DFQATT and CDR2 SNEGSKA (reference sequence). The CDR3 DNA reads TGCAGTGCTAGAGTTGCTGACAGGGGGTTGAACACTGAAGCTTTCTTT. Translated, it gives CSARVADRGLNTEAFF.